This T cell receptor (beta chain) was identified in a study of cytomegalovirus exposure and HLA in healthy donors (dated by TCRdb to about 2017). A note on the overall study: According to a later analysis, one platform produced both the 110 or so validation repertoires and the 550 to 800 repertoires of the first cohort. The study was designed to test whether signatures of past pathogen exposure could be identified by cataloging public T cell receptors. Besides the first cohort of 666 subjects, a separate validation cohort made up of about 120 different subjects was used. To predict cytomegalovirus infection status, the study combined high-throughput TCR immunosequencing, statistical association of individual TCRs with disease status, and machine learning.

Preparation of the library involved the immunoSEQ multiplex PCR assay. The authors' pipeline ran thus. To diagnose cytomegalovirus status from the catalog of TCR beta chain sequences, a statistical classification framework was built. TCRdb limited this immuneACCESS table to in-frame rearrangements with V and J called. A share of clones is missing; checked studies link under half to unresolved V genes, and the rest is unexplained. For V, J and clone size, that table is used; D and trimming come from the DNA. The table for this sample lists approximately 210,000 clones; roughly 83% of them were counted only once. In total, the top ten clones hold more than 1.4% of the sample. On this clone itself: This receptor's antigen is unknown. Per-base quality was not reported, and no clone a single base away is much larger than it.

The paper's findings and limits, for the study overall: Of the cluster scores, 94% were above 0 in a later analysis, which found that TCRs clustered in the first cohort also tended to co-occur in the approximately 120 validation repertoires. According to the authors, the approach could potentially be generalized to other disease states and immunological phenotypes. In vitro tests confirmed that three of the cytomegalovirus-associated TCR beta chains recognize cytomegalovirus antigens. All 120 or so repertoires were used to score co-occurrence in the validation cohort in a later analysis, because that analysis had no HLA typing for the cohort. Cytomegalovirus status was reported to be diagnosed by the classifier with high specificity and sensitivity in both the original and validation cohorts. In the study, about 150 TCR beta chains were listed as associated with cytomegalovirus. Across donors, most TCR sequences were observed very rarely, whereas some public TCRs were present in many individuals.

Donors formed part of the validation cohort, which comprised 120 subjects and was distinct from the first cohort of 666 subjects. The CDR3 numbers 14 residues from cysteine through phenylalanine. This entry keeps only the CDR3 DNA: 42 bases, framed from base 1. The germline V gene specifies MNHNS as CDR1 and SASEGT as CDR2. Relative to germline, V is missing 4 bases and J is missing 5 bases, with 7 bases of the junction outside any gene match. This receptor chain uses TRBV6-1 and TRBJ2-7; 8 bases in between match TRBD1. The TCR comes from a woman aged 18-30 years in good health and CMV-seronegative. Sequenced: PBMCs. This receptor carries the CDR3 CASSARTGIDEQYF. The nucleotide sequence reads TGTGCCAGCAGTGCCAGGACAGGGATCGACGAGCAGTACTTC.